Detailed here is one TCR beta chain. Its specificity is not known. The sample originates from a study of cytomegalovirus exposure and HLA in healthy donors. Study-wide findings and caveats: Rarity characterized most TCR sequences, yet some public TCRs appeared in many donors. At a 0.05 false discovery rate, a later analysis found about 17,000 TCR beta sequences to be associated with HLA alleles. As immune exposure information, only CMV serostatus was available.

The PCR employed 60 Vbeta primers together with 13 Jbeta primers. The data were produced by immunoSEQ multiplex PCR, yet TCRdb's version contains in-frame clones alone and is incomplete. The table shows approximately 110,000 clones, with 82% occurring only once. CDR3 length: 13 residues. Trimming removed 5 bases from V and 0 bases from J, with 7 bases in between. The germline V gene encodes CDR1 KGHSH and CDR2 LQKENI. The donors comprised healthy bone marrow donors. The sample was PBMCs. This TCR was recovered from a young man in good health and CMV-seropositive. V is TRBV18 and J is TRBJ1-1; D gene unclear. The CDR3 region has the DNA TGTGCCAGCTCAACAGACCTGAACACTGAAGCTTTCTTT. Encoded protein: CASSTDLNTEAFF.